Sequencing of this T cell receptor (beta chain) was carried out in a study of blood T cell repertoires in COVID-19. The method was immunoSEQ multiplex PCR; TCRdb's version includes in-frame clones alone and lacks a portion of them. The sample records over 45,000 clones, roughly 79% being singletons. V trimming: 5 bases; J trimming: 0 bases; junction bases outside the gene matches: 7. The CDR3 consists of 17 residues. Germline V lookup: CDR1 MGHRA, CDR2 YSYEKL. The sequenced material came from peripheral blood. The sequence was collected from a woman older than 75 with active or convalescent COVID-19. J is TRBJ2-1 and V is TRBV4-1, with TRBD2 matching 10 bases. Written as DNA, the CDR3 is TGCGCCAGCAGCGAAACCCTAGCGGGGGCCTCCTACAATGAGCAGTTCTTC. Translating gives CASSETLAGASYNEQFF.